This T cell receptor beta chain was observed in a study of blood T cell repertoires in COVID-19. Looking at the study overall: Samples of COVID-19 (acute and convalescent) were obtained from the United States, Italy and Spain.

The CDR3 runs to 13 residues. In the authors' workflow: Researchers report that nucleated cell counts were estimated from reference gene primer amplification. Method: immunoSEQ multiplex PCR; TCRdb's copy keeps in-frame clones and lacks some. V, J and clone size reflect that table, while D and trimming were determined from the DNA. This repertoire shows some 180,000 clones, roughly four fifths found once; its top ten account for 11%. The receptor was isolated from a woman aged 40 to 49 with COVID-19, enrolled during active disease. The chain carries TRBV21-1 and TRBJ2-5; the table's TRBD1 call for D was not verified on the DNA. TRBV21-1 corresponds to a pseudogene. Sequences were obtained from peripheral blood. The CDR3 reads CASSKGQGETQYF. CDR3 in DNA: TGTGCCAGCAGCAAGGGACAGGGTGAGACCCAGTACTTC.